A selection of T cell receptor beta chains follows, all from one sample in a study of blood T cells in healthy people across ages. TCRdb ran MiXCR on the 5' RACE reads and lists one entry per CDR3 protein. The profile shows fewer than 900,000 distinct CDR3 sequences, 45% to 50% of them singletons. Sequenced: blood. Every receptor here comes from a woman in her sixties or seventies in good health. Each CDR3 is given with its conserved first and last residue. The D gene is left open where the match is weak. The size field is filled for only some rows; it gives once, few, many or a size class.

abundance: many
v_gene: TRBV2
d_gene: NA
j_gene: TRBJ2-3
CDR3nt: TGTGCCAGCGGTGGGGGTAGGTCAGATACGCAGTATTTT
CDR3aa: CASGGGRSDTQYF

abundance: few
v_gene: TRBV18
d_gene: TRBD2
j_gene: TRBJ2-1
CDR3nt: TGTGCCAGCTCACCAGGACTAGCGGGATTTAACAATGAGCAGTTCTTC
CDR3aa: CASSPGLAGFNNEQFF

abundance: NA
v_gene: TRBV7-2
d_gene: NA
j_gene: TRBJ2-5
CDR3nt: TGTGCCAGCAGCTTAGCGTCTACCGCGGAGACCCAGTACTTC
CDR3aa: CASSLASTAETQYF

abundance: NA
v_gene: TRBV5-1
d_gene: TRBD2
j_gene: TRBJ2-3
CDR3nt: TGCGCCAGCAGCTCGGGGACTAGCGGGAGGTTCACAGATACGCAGTATTTT
CDR3aa: CASSSGTSGRFTDTQYF

abundance: NA
v_gene: TRBV7-6
d_gene: NA
j_gene: TRBJ2-7
CDR3nt: TGTGCCAGCAGCCAAGGGGTGGGCTCCTACGAGCAGTACTTC
CDR3aa: CASSQGVGSYEQYF

abundance: few
v_gene: TRBV10-3
d_gene: NA
j_gene: TRBJ2-7
CDR3nt: TGTGCCATCAGTGATGAGTGGAGCTCCTACGAGCAGTACTTC
CDR3aa: CAISDEWSSYEQYF

abundance: few
v_gene: TRBV3-1
d_gene: NA
j_gene: TRBJ2-5
CDR3nt: TGTGCCAGCAGCCAAGACTGGCAGGGAGGAGAGACCCAGTACTTC
CDR3aa: CASSQDWQGGETQYF

abundance: NA
v_gene: TRBV18
d_gene: NA
j_gene: TRBJ2-5
CDR3nt: TGTGCCAGCTCACCAAATCTGGAGACCCAGTACTTC
CDR3aa: CASSPNLETQYF

abundance: many
v_gene: TRBV6-2/TRBV6-3
d_gene: TRBD1
j_gene: TRBJ2-1
CDR3nt: TGTGCCAGCAGCGCGACAGGGGGCAGGTTCTTC
CDR3aa: CASSATGGRFF

abundance: NA
v_gene: TRBV18
d_gene: NA
j_gene: TRBJ2-1
CDR3nt: TGTGCCAGCTTGCGGGACCGACCGAGCTCCTACAATGAGCAGTTCTTC
CDR3aa: CASLRDRPSSYNEQFF

abundance: NA
v_gene: TRBV6-5
d_gene: TRBD2
j_gene: TRBJ2-7
CDR3nt: TGTGCCAGCAGCCTTAGCGGGAGGAGCGAGCAGTACTTC
CDR3aa: CASSLSGRSEQYF

abundance: few
v_gene: TRBV29-1
d_gene: TRBD2
j_gene: TRBJ2-5
CDR3nt: TGCAGCGTTAATAGCGGGAGAGGGGAGACCCAGTACTTC
CDR3aa: CSVNSGRGETQYF

abundance: NA
v_gene: TRBV27
d_gene: NA
j_gene: TRBJ2-3
CDR3nt: TGTGCCAGCAGTGCCCGGACGGCCTACACAGATACGCAGTATTTT
CDR3aa: CASSARTAYTDTQYF

abundance: few
v_gene: TRBV20-1
d_gene: NA
j_gene: TRBJ2-7
CDR3nt: TGCAGTGCTAGAAAAAATGCGGGGCGCTACGAGCAGTACTTC
CDR3aa: CSARKNAGRYEQYF

abundance: few
v_gene: TRBV4-1
d_gene: NA
j_gene: TRBJ2-6
CDR3nt: TGCGCCAGCAGCCAAGTGTATGGCCGCTCTGGGGCCAACGTCCTGACTTTC
CDR3aa: CASSQVYGRSGANVLTF

abundance: few
v_gene: TRBV6-2/TRBV6-3
d_gene: TRBD1
j_gene: TRBJ2-5
CDR3nt: TGTGCCAGCAGTATTACCGCAGGGGGCGAGACCCAGTACTTC
CDR3aa: CASSITAGGETQYF

abundance: few
v_gene: TRBV7-9
d_gene: NA
j_gene: TRBJ2-5
CDR3nt: TGTGCCAGCAGCTTAGTTGAGGCAGAAGAGACCCAGTACTTC
CDR3aa: CASSLVEAEETQYF

abundance: NA
v_gene: TRBV28
d_gene: NA
j_gene: TRBJ1-6
CDR3nt: TGTGCCAGCTCGTTTTCTTTCCTCGGCTCACCCCTCCACTTT
CDR3aa: CASSFSFLGSPLHF

abundance: NA
v_gene: TRBV12-5
d_gene: NA
j_gene: TRBJ2-7
CDR3nt: TGTGCTAGTGGTTTGGTGCAGGGAAGATCGTCCACCTCTCCCGAGCAGTACTTC
CDR3aa: CASGLVQGRSSTSPEQYF

abundance: once
v_gene: TRBV12-3/TRBV12-4
d_gene: TRBD1
j_gene: TRBJ2-3
CDR3nt: TGTGCCAGCAGTGGGGGACAGATCACAGATACGCAGTATTTT
CDR3aa: CASSGGQITDTQYF

abundance: NA
v_gene: TRBV6-6
d_gene: NA
j_gene: TRBJ2-1
CDR3nt: TGTGCCAGCAGTTACCCCCCCGGGGGCTCCTACAATGAGCAGTTCTTC
CDR3aa: CASSYPPGGSYNEQFF

abundance: few
v_gene: TRBV7-2
d_gene: NA
j_gene: TRBJ2-5
CDR3nt: TGTGCCAGCAGCGGTCCAGGCCGGGGGAGGTACTTC
CDR3aa: CASSGPGRGRYF

abundance: few
v_gene: TRBV29-1
d_gene: NA
j_gene: TRBJ2-4
CDR3nt: TGCAGCGCAAAGCTAGCCAAAAACATTCAGTACTTC
CDR3aa: CSAKLAKNIQYF

abundance: once
v_gene: TRBV3-1
d_gene: TRBD1
j_gene: TRBJ2-3
CDR3nt: TGTGCCAGCAGCCAAGATCAAGTTCAGGGGGCAGATACGCAGTATTTT
CDR3aa: CASSQDQVQGADTQYF

abundance: NA
v_gene: TRBV5-6
d_gene: TRBD2
j_gene: TRBJ2-5
CDR3nt: TGTGCCAGCCGGGGACTAGCGGGAGGTTATAGAGAGACCCAGTACTTC
CDR3aa: CASRGLAGGYRETQYF